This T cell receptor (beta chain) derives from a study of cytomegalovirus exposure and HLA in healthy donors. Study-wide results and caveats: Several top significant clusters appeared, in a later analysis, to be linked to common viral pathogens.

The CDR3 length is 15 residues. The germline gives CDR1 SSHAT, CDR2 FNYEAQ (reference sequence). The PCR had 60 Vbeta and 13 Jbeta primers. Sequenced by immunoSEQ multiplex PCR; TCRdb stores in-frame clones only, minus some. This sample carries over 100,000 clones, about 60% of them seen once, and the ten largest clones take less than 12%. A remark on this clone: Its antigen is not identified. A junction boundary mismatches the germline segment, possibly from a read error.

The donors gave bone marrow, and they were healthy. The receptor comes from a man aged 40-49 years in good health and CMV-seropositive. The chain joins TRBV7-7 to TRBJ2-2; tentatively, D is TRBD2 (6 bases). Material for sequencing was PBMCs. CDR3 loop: CASSLGGAGTGELFF. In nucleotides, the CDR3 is TGTGCTAGCAGCTTGGGGGGAGCGGGCACCGGGGAGCTGTTTTTT.